The 6 T cell receptor beta chains below come from one sample, sequenced in a study of control samples from healthy donors and cancer patients (dated by TCRdb to the early 2020s). To prepare the library, the immunoSEQ multiplex PCR assay was applied. The table comes from immuneACCESS by way of TCRdb, which keeps in-frame sequences with V and J called. Part of the clones is missing from these tables; in studies checked, under half for an unresolved V gene and the rest for unknown reasons. The sample data list roughly 130,000 clones, and roughly 88% of these were observed just once. The top ten clones comprise roughly 3.2% of the sample. Sequencing was performed on blood. Every receptor here comes from a man in his fifties or sixties in good health.

The chain joins TRBV6-5 to TRBJ2-5; D ambiguous. The CDR3 spans 15 residues. In germline, CDR1 is MNHEY, CDR2 SVGAGI. The germline V and J ends were trimmed by 6 bases and 6 bases, with 20 bases remaining between them. This CDR3 is CASSPPGLDKKTQYF. As DNA, the CDR3 is TGTGCCAGCAGCCCCCCTGGGCTAGACAAGAAGACCCAGTACTTC.

The chain links TRBV3-1 (or the pseudogene TRBV3-2) to TRBJ1-6; 7 positions agree with TRBD1. The CDR3 is 16 residues long. V lost 3 bases and J lost 6; bases outside the gene matches: 8. CDR1 is LGHDT and CDR2 is YNNKEL in the germline V gene (reference sequence). The CDR3: CASSHMTGWGNSPLHF. The CDR3 region has the DNA TGTGCCAGCAGCCACATGACAGGGTGGGGTAATTCACCCCTCCACTTT.

The J gene is TRBJ2-3, the V gene TRBV4-2; 11 positions agree with TRBD2. Germline values: CDR1 LGHNA, CDR2 YNFKEQ. Trimming took 1 base from V and 4 from J; bases not matched to a gene: 7. The CDR3 has 17 residues. CDR3 DNA sequence: TGTGCCAGCAGCCAAGTTAGCGGGGGGGCCCCCGCAGATACGCAGTATTTT. Its translation: CASSQVSGGAPADTQYF.

This rearrangement joins TRBV6-5 to TRBJ2-5; D is unresolved. Germline CDR1 and CDR2: MNHEY and SVGAGI. The CDR3 has 14 residues. V was cut by 0 bases and J by 4 bases, with 9 bases left in between. The CDR3 nucleotides are TGTGCCAGCAGTTACTCTGGGCATGGAGAGACCCAGTACTTC. Amino acid sequence: CASSYSGHGETQYF.

The gene calls are TRBV2 and TRBJ1-6; no clear D gene. This CDR3 contains 14 residues. Trimming pared 4 bases from V and 10 bases from J, leaving 14 bases between. Germline values: CDR1 SNHLY, CDR2 FYNNEI. The CDR3 protein is CASSGLVEGSPLHF. The CDR3 nucleotides read TGTGCCAGCAGTGGCCTGGTTGAGGGATCACCCCTCCACTTT.

This chain uses TRBV11-2 with TRBJ2-3, with TRBD2 matching over 8 bases. Germline CDR1 is SGHAT and CDR2 is FQNNGV. The CDR3 has 15 amino acids. The junction had 6 bases not matched to a gene; V was cut back by 3 bases and J by 4 bases. The CDR3 DNA follows: TGTGCCAGCAGCTTTCTAGCGGGTCTCGCAGATACGCAGTATTTT. This encodes CASSFLAGLADTQYF.